This passage covers 27 T cell receptor beta chains from one sample sequenced in a study of PD-1 blockade in classical Hodgkin lymphoma (dated by TCRdb to the early 2020s). Library preparation employed the immunoSEQ multiplex PCR assay. Held by TCRdb, this immuneACCESS table contains in-frame sequences only and omits some clones. Under half of the omission traces to an unresolved V gene where checked; the cause of the rest is unknown. The sample has 20,000 or so clones on record, about 76% of them singletons. Clones ranked in the top ten supply 15% to 20% of the sample. The time point label, as the study defines it: cycle 2 day 1 (C2D1) of nivolumab. Relapse after autologous stem cell transplantation had occurred in all trial patients, and cohorts A, B and C were distinguished by prior brentuximab vedotin exposure. The sample consisted of peripheral blood mononuclear cells (PBMCs), taken before the second cycle of nivolumab. The receptor set was obtained from a human donor with classical Hodgkin lymphoma.

The chain combines TRBV4-3 with TRBJ1-1; D remains ambiguous. Germline V gene data show CDR1 as LGHNA and CDR2 as YSLEER. The CDR3 sequence is 15 residues long. Trimming cost V 4 bases and J 5 bases, with 17 bases left between them. The CDR3 spells CASSPSSGDTTEAFF. CDR3 in DNA: TGCGCCAGCAGCCCTTCGAGCGGAGATACAACTGAAGCTTTCTTT.

This rearrangement joins TRBV5-1 to TRBJ1-2; D gene uncertain. The CDR3 totals 17 residues. With 0 bases removed from V and 2 bases from J, the gap between germline ends came to 17 bases. CDR1 is SGHRS, CDR2 YFSETQ, per germline. The CDR3 is CASSLDSIGQRNYGYTF. The CDR3 bases are TGCGCCAGCAGCTTGGATTCTATAGGGCAAAGAAACTATGGCTACACCTTC.

Regarding this clone: At one end the junction does not follow the germline gene, possibly because of a read error. The J gene is TRBJ1-1, the V gene TRBV5-8; the D gene is possibly TRBD1 (6 bases). The germline V gene has CDR1 SGHTS and CDR2 YDEGEE. The CDR3 is 14 amino acids. CDR3 sequence reads: CASSLDGGVWGFGF. The DNA for the CDR3 is TGTGCCAGCAGCTTGGACGGGGGCGTATGGGGGTTTGGTTTT.

This clone was picked up a small number of times. V and J are TRBV5-6 and TRBJ2-2, with 10 bases aligning to TRBD2. Looked up from germline, CDR1 is SGHDT and CDR2 is YYEEEE. This CDR3 is built from 16 residues. V gave up 4 bases and J gave up 2 bases; unmatched junction bases: 5. The CDR3 bases are TGTGCCAGCAGCCTACGGACTAGCGGTAACACCGGGGAGCTGTTTTTT. Translating it yields CASSLRTSGNTGELFF.

CDR3 sequence (DNA): TGTGCCATCAGTGCCGGGGATGGTCTTTTCTTT. Translation: CAISAGDGLFF. The chain carries TRBV10-3 and TRBJ1-1; no reliable D call. The CDR3 length is 11 residues. From germline, CDR1 is ENHRY and CDR2 SYGVKD. V dropped 4 bases and J dropped 13 bases, with 13 bases sitting between them.

This CDR3 is CASTTLAEKETQYF. CDR3 sequence (DNA): TGTGCCAGCACCACACTAGCGGAAAAAGAGACCCAGTACTTC. The rearrangement joins TRBV11-2 to TRBJ2-5, with 8 bases that match TRBD2. This CDR3 is 14 amino acids long. In germline, CDR1 is SGHAT, CDR2 FQNNGV. The V gene end was trimmed by 7 bases and the J gene end by 3 bases; junction bases not matched to a gene: 7.

The J gene is TRBJ2-7, the V gene TRBV4-2, with no clear D. The CDR3 loop spans 15 amino acids. The V and J ends lost 0 bases and 3 bases respectively, with 12 bases between them. The germline CDR1 and CDR2 sequences are LGHNA and YNFKEQ. CDR3 sequence reads: CASSQDGIGFYEQYF. Here the CDR3 DNA reads TGTGCCAGCAGCCAAGATGGGATAGGCTTCTACGAGCAGTACTTC.

J is TRBJ2-3 and V is TRBV4-3, with D uncertain. The V end lost 4 bases, the J end lost 2 bases, and 7 bases lay between the germline ends. The V gene's germline CDR1 is LGHNA and CDR2 YSLEER. The CDR3 totals 13 residues. In DNA form, the CDR3 reads TGCGCCAGCAGCCCCGGAGCCACAGATACGCAGTATTTT. It encodes CASSPGATDTQYF.

As regards this clone: In the same sample, other DNA sequences code for this CDR3. The V gene is TRBV13, the J gene TRBJ1-5; D is undetermined. V lost 2 bases and J 8 bases, leaving 13 bases between the germline ends. The germline V gene encodes CDR1 PRHDT and CDR2 FYEKMQ (reference sequence). There are 14 residues in the CDR3. CDR3 sequence: CASSLNPTSEPQHF. The DNA for the CDR3 is TGTGCCAGCAGCTTAAACCCAACCTCCGAGCCCCAGCATTTT.

The chain is built from TRBV7-3 and TRBJ2-1; unclear D gene. Trimming removed 2 bases at V and 7 bases at J, with 15 bases between. Germline V lookup: CDR1 SGHTA, CDR2 FQGTGA. The CDR3 sequence is 15 residues long. This chain's CDR3 is CASSLLWTAPNEQFF. As DNA, the CDR3 is TGTGCCAGCAGCTTACTATGGACGGCCCCTAATGAGCAGTTCTTC.

The chain employs TRBV30 and TRBJ1-5, with a possible D match to TRBD1 (5 bases). V lost 0 bases to trimming and J lost 6 bases, with 9 bases between them. This CDR3 spans 13 amino acids. CDR1 and CDR2 from the germline V gene are GTSNPN and SVGIG (reference sequence). The DNA of the CDR3 is TGTGCCTGGAGTGTGTCAGGGTTTCAGCCCCAGCATTTT. It encodes CAWSVSGFQPQHF. The whole variable domain, filled in from reference TRBV30 and TRBJ1-5, reads SQTIHQWPATLVQPVGSPLSLECTVEGTSNPNLYWYRQAAGRGLQLLFYSVGIGQISSEVPQNLSASRPQDRQFILSSKKLLLSDSGFYLCAWSVSGFQPQHFGDGTRLSIL.

The chain employs TRBV9 and TRBJ1-1; D might be TRBD1 (6 bases). The CDR3 totals 13 residues. The V end lost 2 bases, the J end lost 6 bases, and 11 bases lay between the germline ends. Germline CDR1 SGDLS, CDR2 YYNGEE. CDR3 in amino acids: CASSVRGEAEAFF. The CDR3 region has the DNA TGTGCCAGCAGCGTCAGGGGTGAGGCTGAAGCTTTCTTT.

V is TRBV2 and J is TRBJ2-5; 7 nucleotides line up with TRBD1. CDR1 is SNHLY and CDR2 is FYNNEI in the germline V gene. The CDR3 is 15 amino acids. V shed 6 bases and J 1 base; nucleotides not matched to a gene: 8. The CDR3 loop is CASRKQGPAQETQYF. CDR3 sequence (DNA): TGTGCCAGCAGGAAACAGGGGCCGGCCCAAGAGACCCAGTACTTC.

This sequence joins TRBV2 and TRBJ2-7; TRBD2 matches at 8 bases. CDR1 is SNHLY, CDR2 FYNNEI, per germline. This CDR3 has 16 residues. Trimming at V came to 4 bases and at J to 2 bases, leaving 10 bases not matched to a gene. This CDR3 is CASSVRGGVPTYEQYF. As DNA, the CDR3 is TGTGCCAGCAGTGTTCGGGGGGGGGTCCCCACCTACGAGCAGTACTTC.

The count of this clone is one. The chain joins TRBV30 to TRBJ2-7, with D tentatively TRBD2 (6 bases). From germline, CDR1 is GTSNPN and CDR2 SVGIG (reference sequence). The length of the CDR3 is 12 residues. Deletions cut 2 bases from V and 4 bases from J, with 9 bases between. CDR3 nucleotide sequence: TGTGCCTGGAGTCGGGGGTCTTACGAGCAGTACTTC. This codes for CAWSRGSYEQYF.

The chain joins TRBV30 to TRBJ2-5; a possible D gene is TRBD1 (5 bases). The CDR3 has 13 amino acids. Germline V gives CDR1 GTSNPN, CDR2 SVGIG (reference sequence). V gave up 3 bases and J gave up 1 base, with 9 bases separating them. In DNA form, the CDR3 reads TGTGCCTGGAGCCGACAGCTCCAAGAGACCCAGTACTTC. It encodes CAWSRQLQETQYF. Variable domain in full (rest from reference TRBV30 and TRBJ2-5): SQTIHQWPATLVQPVGSPLSLECTVEGTSNPNLYWYRQAAGRGLQLLFYSVGIGQISSEVPQNLSASRPQDRQFILSSKKLLLSDSGFYLCAWSRQLQETQYFGPGTRLLVL.

The CDR3 spells CAWSWGLDTGELFF. DNA of the CDR3: TGTGCCTGGAGTTGGGGGCTCGACACCGGGGAGCTGTTTTTT. The V and J genes are TRBV30 and TRBJ2-2, with D possibly being TRBD1 (6 bases). This CDR3 has 14 amino acids. Between the trimmed V and J ends, which lost 2 bases and 3 bases, there was a span of 10 bases. Germline lookup yields CDR1 GTSNPN and CDR2 SVGIG (reference sequence).

The chain links TRBV5-6 to TRBJ2-1, with 7 bases that match TRBD1. Trimming removed 3 bases from V and 5 bases from J; junction bases left unmatched: 2. Germline V gives CDR1 SGHDT, CDR2 YYEEEE. The CDR3 totals 13 residues. The CDR3 nucleotides are TGTGCCAGCAGCTGGGGACAGAACAATGAGCAGTTCTTC. Amino acids: CASSWGQNNEQFF.

V is TRBV28 and J is TRBJ1-4; a possible D gene is TRBD1 (5 bases). Trimming cost V 6 bases and J 2 bases, with 16 bases left between them. This CDR3 is 16 amino acids long. The germline CDR1 and CDR2 sequences are MDHEN and SYDVKM. The CDR3 DNA follows: TGTGCCAGCAGCCCACCGAAGGGGTCGACTAATGAAAAACTGTTTTTT. Translated, it gives CASSPPKGSTNEKLFF.

The V and J genes are TRBV19 and TRBJ2-1, with D tentatively TRBD1 (5 bases). The length of the CDR3 is 15 residues. Germline V gene sequence: CDR1 LNHDA, CDR2 SQIVND (reference sequence). Trimming pared 4 bases from V and 2 bases from J, leaving 12 bases between. CDR3 amino acids: CASSKGLSTYNEQFF. CDR3 nucleotide sequence: TGTGCCAGTAGTAAGGGGTTAAGCACCTACAATGAGCAGTTCTTC. Full variable domain (missing parts from reference TRBV19 and TRBJ2-1): DGGITQSPKYLFRKEGQNVTLSCEQNLNHDAMYWYRQDPGQGLRLIYYSQIVNDFQKGDIAEGYSVSREKKESFPLTVTSAQKNPTAFYLCASSKGLSTYNEQFFGPGTRLTVL.

The J gene is TRBJ1-6, the V gene TRBV7-9; D ambiguous. The CDR3 is 17 residues long. Germline values: CDR1 SEHNR, CDR2 FQNEAQ (reference sequence). Trimming removed 5 bases at V and 1 base at J, with 15 bases between. The CDR3 sequence: CASSTDGRRSYNSPLHF. As DNA, the CDR3 is TGTGCCAGCAGCACAGACGGGAGGCGATCCTATAATTCACCCCTCCACTTT.

The V and J genes are TRBV6-5 and TRBJ1-1; D gene ambiguous. CDR1 and CDR2 from the germline V gene are MNHEY and SVGAGI. The CDR3 is 11 amino acids. V lost 6 bases to trimming and J lost 5 bases, with 7 bases between them. The CDR3 sequence is CASSRGTEAFF. CDR3 bases: TGTGCCAGCAGCCGTGGGACTGAAGCTTTCTTT.

The chain couples TRBV12-5 to TRBJ1-5; tentatively, D is TRBD1 (5 bases). V was shortened by 1 base and J by 0 bases, with 10 bases between the two germline ends. The CDR3 consists of 16 residues. Germline loops: CDR1 LGHNT, CDR2 FRNRAP. The CDR3 reads CASGLEQVYSNQPQHF. The CDR3 coding sequence is TGTGCTAGTGGTTTGGAACAGGTCTATAGCAATCAGCCCCAGCATTTT.

This clone was seen a handful of times. The V gene is TRBV10-3, the J gene TRBJ1-5, with a tentative D call TRBD1 (5 bases). This CDR3 region has 12 residues. Germline values: CDR1 ENHRY, CDR2 SYGVKD. V dropped 2 bases and J dropped 11 bases, with 10 bases sitting between them. The CDR3 DNA follows: TGTGCCATCAGTGAGGGGGGGACTTCCCAGCATTTT. It yields the protein CAISEGGTSQHF.

This clone was observed a handful of times. The rearrangement links TRBV6-5 to TRBJ2-2; the D is unclear. This CDR3 contains 14 residues. The V end was cut by 6 bases, the J end by 0 bases, with 8 bases between. Germline V gives CDR1 MNHEY, CDR2 SVGAGI. This CDR3 is CASRSYANTGELFF. As DNA, the CDR3 is TGTGCCAGCAGGAGCTACGCGAACACCGGGGAGCTGTTTTTT.

This clone has more than one count but fewer than ten. This chain uses TRBV7-2 with TRBJ2-2, with 8 bases identical to TRBD2. V shed 4 bases and J 3 bases; nucleotides not matched to a gene: 7. CDR1 and CDR2 from the germline V gene are SGHTA and FQGNSA. This CDR3 has 16 residues. Here the CDR3 reads CASSSERETYTGELFF. In DNA form, the CDR3 reads TGTGCCAGCAGCTCTGAGCGGGAGACATACACCGGGGAGCTGTTTTTT.

The V and J genes are TRBV7-8 and TRBJ2-7; maybe TRBD1 (5 bases). CDR1 SGHVS and CDR2 FQNEAQ come from the germline V gene. Between the trimmed V and J ends, which lost 1 base and 2 bases, there was a span of 21 bases. The CDR3 is 18 residues long. CDR3 bases: TGTGCCAGCAGCTTAGTGACAACTGGCAGGGCTTGGGCCTACGAGCAGTACTTC. Its translation is CASSLVTTGRAWAYEQYF.